This T cell receptor beta chain was sequenced in a study of cytomegalovirus exposure and HLA in healthy donors. Study summary: Early release data held roughly 90 million unique TCRs from HLA-typed donors.

Both 60 Vbeta primers and 13 Jbeta primers went into the PCR. Here immunoSEQ multiplex PCR was the method, and the copy in TCRdb shows in-frame clones only, minus some. The data show hundreds of thousands of clones, just over 75% seen once. On this clone: Its antigen is not identified.

This CDR3 is built from 16 residues. V lost 3 bases, J lost 2 bases, and 10 bases stayed unmatched. CDR1 MGHRA and CDR2 YSYEKL come from the germline V gene. Overall study findings and caveats: In a later analysis, TCR beta V- and J-gene trimming was associated with a missense DCLRE1C variant. Fewer N-insertions (relative to the roughly 630-donor mean) were reportedly seen in an Asian-associated ancestry cluster in a later analysis.

The clonotype comes from a man younger than 30 in good health and CMV-seronegative. Sequencing input: PBMCs. The J gene is TRBJ2-7, the V gene TRBV4-1, with 7 bases lining up with TRBD2. The CDR3 is CASSHPLGEGTYEQYF. In DNA form, the CDR3 reads TGCGCCAGCAGCCACCCATTGGGGGAGGGAACCTACGAGCAGTACTTC.